The clone carrying this T cell receptor (beta chain) was seen only a few times. The CDR3 contains 14 residues. With a J-beta primer mix and a sample-barcoded 5' primer, a second PCR ran about 7 to 12 cycles. MiXCR, run by TCRdb on the 5' RACE reads, gives a single entry per CDR3 protein. The sample carries more than 650,000 distinct CDR3 sequences, approximately 22% recorded once. The data are from a study of blood T cells in healthy people across ages. The source is a man in his 70s in good health. The chain is built from TRBV12-3 or TRBV12-4 and TRBJ2-5, with D hard to call. The DNA end lines up better with TRBJ2-1; the J call may be wrong. Specimen: blood. CDR3 nucleotides: TGTGCCAGCACTTCTTCCGGGCTCTACAATGAGCAGTTCTTC. Translating gives CASTSSGLYNEQFF.